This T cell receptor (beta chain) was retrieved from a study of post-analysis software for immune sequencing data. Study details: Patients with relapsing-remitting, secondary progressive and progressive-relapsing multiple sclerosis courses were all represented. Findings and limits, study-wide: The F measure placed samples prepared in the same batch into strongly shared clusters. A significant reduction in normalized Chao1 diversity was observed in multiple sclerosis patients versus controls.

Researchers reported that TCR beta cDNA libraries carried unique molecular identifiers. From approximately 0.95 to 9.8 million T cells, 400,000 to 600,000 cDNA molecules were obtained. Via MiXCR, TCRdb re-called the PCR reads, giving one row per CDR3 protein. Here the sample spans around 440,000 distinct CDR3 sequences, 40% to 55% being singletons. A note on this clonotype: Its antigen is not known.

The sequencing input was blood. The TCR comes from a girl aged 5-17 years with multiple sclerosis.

In nucleotides, the CDR3 is TGTGCCAGCAGTCCGCAGGCGGGAGGTTCCCACGAGCAGTACTTC. As protein: CASSPQAGGSHEQYF. J is TRBJ2-4 and V is TRBV12-3 or TRBV12-4; 8 bases are shared with TRBD2. The J call may be in error: the DNA end matches TRBJ2-7 better. This CDR3 has 15 amino acids.